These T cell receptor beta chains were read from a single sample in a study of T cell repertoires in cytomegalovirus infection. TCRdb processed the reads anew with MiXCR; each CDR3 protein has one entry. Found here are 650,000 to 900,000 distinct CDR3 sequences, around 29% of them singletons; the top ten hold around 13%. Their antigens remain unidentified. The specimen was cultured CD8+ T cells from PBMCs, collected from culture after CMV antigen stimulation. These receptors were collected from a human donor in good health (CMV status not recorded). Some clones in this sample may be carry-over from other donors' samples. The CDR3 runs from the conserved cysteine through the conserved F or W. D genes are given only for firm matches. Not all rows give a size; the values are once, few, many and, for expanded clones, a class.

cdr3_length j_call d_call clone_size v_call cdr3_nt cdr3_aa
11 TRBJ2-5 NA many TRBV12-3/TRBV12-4 TGTGCCAGCAGCTTTGCGGGGACCCAGTACTTC CASSFAGTQYF
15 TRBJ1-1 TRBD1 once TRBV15 TGTGCCACCAGCAGTCACCGGGACAGGGACACTGAAGCTTTCTTT CATSSHRDRDTEAFF
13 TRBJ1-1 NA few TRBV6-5 TGTGCCAGCAGTGTTGGGCGGGACACTGAAGCTTTCTTT CASSVGRDTEAFF
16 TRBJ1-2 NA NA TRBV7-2 TGTGCCAGCAGCTCGTGGGGACTGCCCTCCTTCTATGGCTACACCTTC CASSSWGLPSFYGYTF
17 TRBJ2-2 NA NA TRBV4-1 TGCGCCAGCAGCCAAGATGTGGGGGCGGATCCCACCGGGGAGCTGTTTTTT CASSQDVGADPTGELFF
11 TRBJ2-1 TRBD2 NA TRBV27 TGTGCCGCGCACGGGAGGAATGAGCAGTTCTTC CAAHGRNEQFF
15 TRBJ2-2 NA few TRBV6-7 TGTGCCAGCAGCATTGTGGACCTGAACACCGGGGAGCTGTTTTTT CASSIVDLNTGELFF
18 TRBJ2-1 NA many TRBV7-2 TGTGCCAGCAGCGCAAGGGCGGGGCACCTAAGCTCCTACAATGAGCAGTTCTTC CASSARAGHLSSYNEQFF
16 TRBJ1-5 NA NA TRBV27 TGTGCCAGCAGTACCGAGGCAGGGCAGTCAAATCAGCCCCAGCATTTT CASSTEAGQSNQPQHF
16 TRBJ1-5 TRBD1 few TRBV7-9 TGTGCCAGCAGCTTGGGGGACAGGGGCCCAGGGCGGGCCCAGCATTTT CASSLGDRGPGRAQHF
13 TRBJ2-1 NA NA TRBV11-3 TGTGCCAGCAGCTTGGCCCCGTACGATGAGCAGTTCTTC CASSLAPYDEQFF
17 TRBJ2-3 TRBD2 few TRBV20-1 TGCAGTGCTAGAGATATCCTAGCGGGGGCCGCCACAGATACGCAGTATTTT CSARDILAGAATDTQYF
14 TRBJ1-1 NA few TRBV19 TGTGCCAGTAGTATGGGGGGGCTGTACACTGAAGCTTTCTTT CASSMGGLYTEAFF
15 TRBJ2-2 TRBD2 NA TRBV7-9 TGTGCCAGCAGCTTTGAGCGGGGGCCCCCCGGGGAGCTGTTTTTT CASSFERGPPGELFF
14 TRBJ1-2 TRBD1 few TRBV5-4 TGTGCCAGCAGTACCGGGACAGGGATATATGGCTACACCTTC CASSTGTGIYGYTF
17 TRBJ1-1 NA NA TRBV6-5 TGTGCCAGCAGTTACTCGATGTTAAGGGGGTTAGATAATGAAGCTTTCTTT CASSYSMLRGLDNEAFF
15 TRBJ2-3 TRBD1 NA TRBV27 TGTGCCAGCAGTATAGACAGGGCTAGCACAGATACGCAGTATTTT CASSIDRASTDTQYF
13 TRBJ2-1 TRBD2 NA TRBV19 TGTGCCAGTAGGGGACTAGCGGTGTATGAGCAGTTCTTC CASRGLAVYEQFF
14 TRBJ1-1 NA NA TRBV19 TGTGCCAGTAGTATTACAGGCTCTGCGGCTGAAGCTTTCTTT CASSITGSAAEAFF
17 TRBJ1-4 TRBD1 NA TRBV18 TGTGCCAGCTCACCACCGGGACAGGGAGCAACTAATGAAAAACTGTTTTTT CASSPPGQGATNEKLFF
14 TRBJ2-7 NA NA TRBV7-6 TGTGCCAGCAGCTTAGTCGACCTCGCCTACGAGCAGTACTTC CASSLVDLAYEQYF
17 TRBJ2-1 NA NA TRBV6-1 TGTGCCAGCAGTGAAGCCGGGGGAACAGGGTGGGACAATGAGCAGTTCTTC CASSEAGGTGWDNEQFF
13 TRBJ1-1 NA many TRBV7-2 TGTGCCAGCAGCTCGGGCCACCTAATGGGGGCTTTCTTT CASSSGHLMGAFF
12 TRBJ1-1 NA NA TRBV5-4 TGTGCCAGCAGCTTGGACCACTCTGAAGCTTTCTTT CASSLDHSEAFF
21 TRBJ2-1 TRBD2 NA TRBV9 TGTGCCAGCAGCGTAAACAGGGCAGCCCTAGCGGGGGATAGCTCCTACAATGAGCAGTTCTTC CASSVNRAALAGDSSYNEQFF
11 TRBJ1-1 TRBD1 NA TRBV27 TGTGCCAGCAGGACGACAGGGTTAGCTTTCTTT CASRTTGLAFF
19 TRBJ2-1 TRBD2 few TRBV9 TGTGCCAGCAGCGTAAAGGCTAGCGGGGGGTTGAGCTCCTACAATGAGCAGTTCTTC CASSVKASGGLSSYNEQFF
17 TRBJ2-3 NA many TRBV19 TGTGCCAGTAGCCTACGGGGGCGCGCCCCTCAGTCGGATACGCAGTATTTT CASSLRGRAPQSDTQYF
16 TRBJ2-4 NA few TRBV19 TGTGCCAGTAGTATAGGGACCCTACAAGCCAAAAACATTCAGTACTTC CASSIGTLQAKNIQYF
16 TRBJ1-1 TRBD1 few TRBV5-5 TGTGCCAGCAGCTGGGACAGGACTAGGATGAACACTGAAGCTTTCTTT CASSWDRTRMNTEAFF
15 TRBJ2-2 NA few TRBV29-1 TGCAGCGTTGAAGCACGGGGTCCCCACACCGGGGAGCTGTTTTTT CSVEARGPHTGELFF
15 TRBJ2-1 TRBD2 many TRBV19 TGTGCCAGTAGTATAGGCCGGGACTACCTCTCTGAGCAGTTCTTC CASSIGRDYLSEQFF
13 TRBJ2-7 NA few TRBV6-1 TGTGCCAGCAGTGGGACAAGCTCCTACGAGCAGTACTTC CASSGTSSYEQYF
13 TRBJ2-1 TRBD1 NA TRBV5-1 TGCGCCAGCAGAGGACAGGGGCAGGATGAGCAGTTCTTC CASRGQGQDEQFF
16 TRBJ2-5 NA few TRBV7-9 TGTGCCAGCAGCTTAGCCCCAGGGGGACTAAAAGAGACCCAGTACTTC CASSLAPGGLKETQYF
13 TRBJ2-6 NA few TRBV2 TGTGCCATCCCTAGCTCTGGGGCCAACGTCCTGACTTTC CAIPSSGANVLTF
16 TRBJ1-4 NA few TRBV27 TGTGCCAGCAGTTTCGTGACAGGATCAACTAATGAAAAACTGTTTTTT CASSFVTGSTNEKLFF
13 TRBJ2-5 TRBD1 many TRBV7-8 TGTGCCAGCAGGACAGGGATCGGGGAGACCCAGTACTTC CASRTGIGETQYF
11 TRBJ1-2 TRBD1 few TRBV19 TGTGCCCTCGACAGGGGAGATGGCTACACCTTC CALDRGDGYTF
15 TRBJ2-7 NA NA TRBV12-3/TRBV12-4 TGTGCCAGCAGTTTGTCCCGGGACGTCACCTACGAGCAGTACTTC CASSLSRDVTYEQYF
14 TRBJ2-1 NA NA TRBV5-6 TGTGCCAGCAGCTTGCTAGCCGGAGGCGATGAGCAGTTCTTC CASSLLAGGDEQFF
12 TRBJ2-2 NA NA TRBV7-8 TGTGCCAGCAACCCGACTTCTGGGGAGCTGTTTTTT CASNPTSGELFF
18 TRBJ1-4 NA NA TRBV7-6 TGTGCCAGCAGTCTAGCACGTAGACCGAAGCCCCTAGATGAAAAACTGTTTTTT CASSLARRPKPLDEKLFF
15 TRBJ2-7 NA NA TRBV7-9 TGTGCCAGCAGCTTAGTTTTGGGACACCCCTACGAGCAGTACTTC CASSLVLGHPYEQYF
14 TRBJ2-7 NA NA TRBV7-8 TGTGCCAGCAGCCCCCCAGTTGCCGGGGACGAGCAGTACTTC CASSPPVAGDEQYF
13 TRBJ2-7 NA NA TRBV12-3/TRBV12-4 TGTGCCAGCAGATACCGGGGGACCTACGAGCAGTACTTC CASRYRGTYEQYF